This T cell receptor (beta chain) was recovered during a study of CD8 T cells in ankylosing spondylitis. General study results and limits: Reportedly, significant enrichment of disease-linked clones occurred in matched ankylosing spondylitis synovial fluid. About eight highly homologous variants made up a TCR beta motif that seemed to typify ankylosing spondylitis blood.

Between the trimmed V and J ends, which lost 3 bases and 5 bases, there was a span of 10 bases. Germline CDR1 reads DFQATT; CDR2 reads SNEGSKA (reference sequence). This CDR3 has 12 amino acids. From the 5' RACE reads, TCRdb called clonotypes with MiXCR, one entry per CDR3 protein. The table lists roughly 700,000 distinct CDR3 sequences, around 20% of them singletons. This clonotype was observed a few times. The antigen is not known. This TCR was recovered from a male donor with ankylosing spondylitis. The sequenced sample was blood, either unsorted or a sorted T cell fraction (not recorded which). J is TRBJ1-1 and V is TRBV20-1; D possibly corresponds to TRBD1 (6 bases). CDR3 in amino acids: CSASYRVTEAFF. As DNA, the CDR3 is TGCAGTGCTAGCTACAGGGTTACTGAAGCTTTCTTT.